This TCR beta chain emerged from a study of cytomegalovirus exposure and HLA in healthy donors. Overall study findings and caveats: Accounts indicate the classifier identified cytomegalovirus status with strong specificity and sensitivity.

The CDR3 covers 15 residues. Germline CDR1 reads GTSNPN; CDR2 reads SVGIG (reference sequence). J was trimmed by 0 bases and V by 3 bases; bases with no gene match: 5. Concerning this clone itself: Its target is not known.

Nominally healthy donors provided the samples, though records likely missed some immune exposures. The PCR used 60 Vbeta and 13 Jbeta primers. Sequencing used immunoSEQ multiplex PCR; TCRdb keeps in-frame clones, though not all of them. The sample has under 300,000 clones, roughly 81% seen once. Sequenced input: PBMCs. V gene TRBV30 combines with J gene TRBJ1-3, with 7 bases fitting TRBD1. This receptor was obtained from a woman aged 40-49 years in good health and CMV-seropositive. The CDR3 DNA is TGTGCCTGGAGGCCCAGGGACAGCTCTGGAAACACCATATATTTT. It yields the protein CAWRPRDSSGNTIYF.